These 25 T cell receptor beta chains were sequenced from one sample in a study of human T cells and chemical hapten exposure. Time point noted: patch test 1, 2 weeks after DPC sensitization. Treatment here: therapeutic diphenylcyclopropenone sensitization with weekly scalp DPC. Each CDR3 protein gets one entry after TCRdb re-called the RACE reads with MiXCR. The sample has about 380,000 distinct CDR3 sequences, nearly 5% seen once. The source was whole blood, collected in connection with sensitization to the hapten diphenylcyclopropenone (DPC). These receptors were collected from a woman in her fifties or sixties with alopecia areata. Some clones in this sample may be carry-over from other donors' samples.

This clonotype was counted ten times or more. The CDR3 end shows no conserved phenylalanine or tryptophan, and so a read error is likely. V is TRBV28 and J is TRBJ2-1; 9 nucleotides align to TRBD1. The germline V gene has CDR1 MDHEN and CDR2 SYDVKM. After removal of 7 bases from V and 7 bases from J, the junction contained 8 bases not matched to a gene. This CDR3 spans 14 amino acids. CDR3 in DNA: TGTGCCAGCATTGCACAGGGGGCGCATAATGAGCAGTTCCTC. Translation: CASIAQGAHNEQFL.

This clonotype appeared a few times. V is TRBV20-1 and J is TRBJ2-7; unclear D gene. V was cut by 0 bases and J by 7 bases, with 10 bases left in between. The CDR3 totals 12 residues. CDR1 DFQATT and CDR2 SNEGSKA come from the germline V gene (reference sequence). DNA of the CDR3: TGCAGTGCTAGAGATGACACGCTTGAGCAGTACTTC. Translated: CSARDDTLEQYF.

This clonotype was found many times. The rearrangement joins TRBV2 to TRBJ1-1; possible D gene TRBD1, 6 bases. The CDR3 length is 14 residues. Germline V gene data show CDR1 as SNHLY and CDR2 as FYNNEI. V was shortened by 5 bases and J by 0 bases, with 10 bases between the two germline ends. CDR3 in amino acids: CASSNPGVNTEAFF. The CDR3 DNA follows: TGTGCCAGCAGTAACCCAGGGGTGAACACTGAAGCTTTCTTT.

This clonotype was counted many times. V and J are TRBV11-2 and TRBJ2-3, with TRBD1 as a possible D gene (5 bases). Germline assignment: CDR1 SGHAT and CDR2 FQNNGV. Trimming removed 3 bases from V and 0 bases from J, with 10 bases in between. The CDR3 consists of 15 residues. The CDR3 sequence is CASSFWGRSTDTQYF. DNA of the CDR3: TGTGCCAGCAGCTTTTGGGGCAGGAGCACAGATACGCAGTATTTT.

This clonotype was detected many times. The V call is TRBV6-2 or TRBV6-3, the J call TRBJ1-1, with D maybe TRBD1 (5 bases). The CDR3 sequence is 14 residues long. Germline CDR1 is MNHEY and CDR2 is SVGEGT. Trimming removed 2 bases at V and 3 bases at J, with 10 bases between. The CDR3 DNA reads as TGTGCCAGCAGTTACATGGGGGAAGACACTGAAGCTTTCTTT. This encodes CASSYMGEDTEAFF.

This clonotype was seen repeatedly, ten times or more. The CDR3 nucleotides are TGTGCCAGCAGCCCCAGTAGCGGGAGTAGTGCAGATACGCAGTATTTT. Its protein is CASSPSSGSSADTQYF. V is TRBV3-1 and J is TRBJ2-3, with 9 bases lining up with TRBD2. The CDR3 has 16 amino acids. Trimming at V came to 4 bases and at J to 4 bases, leaving 9 bases not matched to a gene. Germline V gives CDR1 LGHDT, CDR2 YNNKEL (reference sequence).

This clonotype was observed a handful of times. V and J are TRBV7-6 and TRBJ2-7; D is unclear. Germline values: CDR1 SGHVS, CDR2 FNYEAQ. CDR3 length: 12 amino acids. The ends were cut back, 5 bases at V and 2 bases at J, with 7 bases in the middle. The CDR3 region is CASSKAPYEQYF. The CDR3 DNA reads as TGTGCCAGCAGCAAGGCTCCCTACGAGCAGTACTTC. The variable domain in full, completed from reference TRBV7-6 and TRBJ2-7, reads GAGVSQSPRYKVTKRGQDVALRCDPISGHVSLYWYRQALGQGPEFLTYFNYEAQQDKSGLPNDRFSAERPEGSISTLTIQRTEQRDSAMYRCASSKAPYEQYFGPGTRLTVT.

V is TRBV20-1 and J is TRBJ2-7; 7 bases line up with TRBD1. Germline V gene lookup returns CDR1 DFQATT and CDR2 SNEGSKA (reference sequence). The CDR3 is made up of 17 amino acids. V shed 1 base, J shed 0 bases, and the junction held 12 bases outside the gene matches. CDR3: CSARATGAVGSSYEQYF. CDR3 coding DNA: TGCAGTGCTAGAGCCACAGGGGCCGTTGGCAGCTCCTACGAGCAGTACTTC.

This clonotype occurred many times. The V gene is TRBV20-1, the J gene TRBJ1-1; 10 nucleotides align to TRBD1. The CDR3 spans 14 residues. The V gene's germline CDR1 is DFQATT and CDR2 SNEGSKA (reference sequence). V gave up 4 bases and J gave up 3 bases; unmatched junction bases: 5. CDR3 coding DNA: TGCAGTGCTAAGACAGGGGGCGCGGACACTGAAGCTTTCTTT. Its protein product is CSAKTGGADTEAFF.

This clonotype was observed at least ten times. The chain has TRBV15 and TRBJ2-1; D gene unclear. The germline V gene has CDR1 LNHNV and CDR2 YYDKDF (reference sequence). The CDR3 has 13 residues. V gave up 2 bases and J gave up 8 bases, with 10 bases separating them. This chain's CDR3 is CATSRSPWDEQFF. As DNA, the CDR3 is TGTGCCACCAGCAGATCCCCCTGGGATGAGCAGTTCTTC.

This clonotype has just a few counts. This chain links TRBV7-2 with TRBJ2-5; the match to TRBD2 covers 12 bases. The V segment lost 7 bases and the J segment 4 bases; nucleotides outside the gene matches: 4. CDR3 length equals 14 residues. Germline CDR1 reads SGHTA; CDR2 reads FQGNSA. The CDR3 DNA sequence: TGTGCCAGCACCCTACTAGCGGGAGGAGAGACCCAGTACTTC. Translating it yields CASTLLAGGETQYF.

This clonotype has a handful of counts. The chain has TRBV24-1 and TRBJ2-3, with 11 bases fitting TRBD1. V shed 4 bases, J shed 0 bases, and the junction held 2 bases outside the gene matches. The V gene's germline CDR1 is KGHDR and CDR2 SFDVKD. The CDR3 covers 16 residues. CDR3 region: CATSEGTGGSTDTQYF. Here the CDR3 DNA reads TGTGCCACCAGTGAAGGGACAGGGGGTAGCACAGATACGCAGTATTTT.

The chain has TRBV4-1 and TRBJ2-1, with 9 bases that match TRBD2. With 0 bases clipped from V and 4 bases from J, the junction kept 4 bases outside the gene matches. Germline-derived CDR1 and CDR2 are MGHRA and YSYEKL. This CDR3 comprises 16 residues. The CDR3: CASSQDSSGGYNEQFF. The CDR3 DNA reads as TGCGCCAGCAGCCAAGATTCGAGCGGGGGGTACAATGAGCAGTTCTTC.

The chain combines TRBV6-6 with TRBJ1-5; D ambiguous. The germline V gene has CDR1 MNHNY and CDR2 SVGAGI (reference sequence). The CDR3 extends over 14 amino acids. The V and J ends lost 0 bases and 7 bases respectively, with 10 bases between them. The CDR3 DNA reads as TGTGCCAGCAGTTACTCAGGCATGGGACAGCCCCAGCATTTT. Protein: CASSYSGMGQPQHF.

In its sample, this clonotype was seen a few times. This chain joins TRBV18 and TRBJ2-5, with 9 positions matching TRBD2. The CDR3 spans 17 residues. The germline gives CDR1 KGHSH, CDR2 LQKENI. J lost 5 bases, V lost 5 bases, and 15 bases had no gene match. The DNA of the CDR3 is TGTGCCAGCTCATCGCCGGGACTAGCACTTCCACTGGAGACCCAGTACTTC. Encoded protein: CASSSPGLALPLETQYF.

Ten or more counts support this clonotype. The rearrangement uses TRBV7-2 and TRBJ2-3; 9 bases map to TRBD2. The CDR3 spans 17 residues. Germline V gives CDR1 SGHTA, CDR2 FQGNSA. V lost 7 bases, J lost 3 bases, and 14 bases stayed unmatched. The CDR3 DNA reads TGTGCCAGCATCCACTTATTAGCGGGGGCGAGGACAGATACGCAGTATTTT. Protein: CASIHLLAGARTDTQYF.

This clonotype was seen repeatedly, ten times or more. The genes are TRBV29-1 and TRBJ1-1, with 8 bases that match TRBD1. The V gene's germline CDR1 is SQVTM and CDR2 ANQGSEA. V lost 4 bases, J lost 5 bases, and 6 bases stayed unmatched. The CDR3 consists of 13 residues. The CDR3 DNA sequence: TGCAGCGTTGTACAGGGGGATGGAACTGAAGCTTTCTTT. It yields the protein CSVVQGDGTEAFF.

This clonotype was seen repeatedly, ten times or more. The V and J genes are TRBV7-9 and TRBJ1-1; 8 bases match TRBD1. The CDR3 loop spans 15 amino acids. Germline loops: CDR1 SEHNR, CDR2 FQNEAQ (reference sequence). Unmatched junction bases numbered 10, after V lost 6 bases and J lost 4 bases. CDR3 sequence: CASSRGQGGATEAFF. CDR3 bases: TGTGCCAGCAGTCGAGGACAGGGAGGGGCCACTGAAGCTTTCTTT. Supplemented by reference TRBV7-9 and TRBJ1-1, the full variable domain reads DTGVSQNPRHKITKRGQNVTFRCDPISEHNRLYWYRQTLGQGPEFLTYFQNEAQLEKSRLLSDRFSAERPKGSFSTLEIQRTEQGDSAMYLCASSRGQGGATEAFFGQGTRLTVV.

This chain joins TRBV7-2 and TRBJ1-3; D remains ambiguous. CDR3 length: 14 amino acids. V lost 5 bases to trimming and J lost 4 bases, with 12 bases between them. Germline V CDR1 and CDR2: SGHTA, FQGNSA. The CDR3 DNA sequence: TGTGCCAGCAGCCCCGGCCCGTTCGGAAACACCATATATTTT. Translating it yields CASSPGPFGNTIYF.

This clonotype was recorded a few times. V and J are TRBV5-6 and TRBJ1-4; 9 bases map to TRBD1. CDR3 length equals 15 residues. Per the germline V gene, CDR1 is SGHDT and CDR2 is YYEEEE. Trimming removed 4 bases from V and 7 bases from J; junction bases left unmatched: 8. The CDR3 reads CASSPRRQGVEKLFF. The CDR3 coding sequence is TGTGCCAGCAGCCCTAGGAGACAGGGGGTTGAAAAACTGTTTTTT.

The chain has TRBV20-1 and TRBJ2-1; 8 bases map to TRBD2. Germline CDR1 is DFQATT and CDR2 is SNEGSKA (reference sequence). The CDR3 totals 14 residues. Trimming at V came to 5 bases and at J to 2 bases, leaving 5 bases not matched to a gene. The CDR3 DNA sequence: TGCAGTGCTGATAGCGGGATCACCTACAATGAGCAGTTCTTC. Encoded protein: CSADSGITYNEQFF.

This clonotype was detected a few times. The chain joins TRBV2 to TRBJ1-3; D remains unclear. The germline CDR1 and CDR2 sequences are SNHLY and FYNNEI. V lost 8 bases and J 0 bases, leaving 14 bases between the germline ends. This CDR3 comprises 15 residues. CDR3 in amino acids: CASANGPSSGNTIYF. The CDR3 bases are TGTGCCAGCGCTAACGGTCCAAGCTCTGGAAACACCATATATTTT.

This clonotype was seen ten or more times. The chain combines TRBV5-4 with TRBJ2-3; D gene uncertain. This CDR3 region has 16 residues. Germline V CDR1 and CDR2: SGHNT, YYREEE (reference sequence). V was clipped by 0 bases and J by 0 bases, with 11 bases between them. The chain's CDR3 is CASSLGPDGSTDTQYF. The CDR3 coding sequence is TGTGCCAGCAGCTTGGGGCCGGACGGTAGCACAGATACGCAGTATTTT.

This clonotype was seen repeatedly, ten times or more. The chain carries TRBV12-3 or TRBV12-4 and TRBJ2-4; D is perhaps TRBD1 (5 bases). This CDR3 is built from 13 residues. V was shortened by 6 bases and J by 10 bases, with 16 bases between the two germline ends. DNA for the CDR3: TGTGCCAGCAGCCCTTTAGGGGTGAAGATTCAGTACTTC. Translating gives CASSPLGVKIQYF.

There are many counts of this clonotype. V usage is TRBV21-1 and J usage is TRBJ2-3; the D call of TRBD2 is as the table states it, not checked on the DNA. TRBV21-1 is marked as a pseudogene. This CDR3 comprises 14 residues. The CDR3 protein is CASSKAEGADTQYF. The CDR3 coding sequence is TGTGCCAGCAGCAAAGCGGAGGGAGCAGATACGCAGTATTTT.